The TCR beta chain under discussion was sequenced for a study of blood T cell repertoires in COVID-19. In the study overall: The United States, Italy and Spain supplied acute and convalescent COVID-19 samples. The cDNA or gDNA used as material had been derived from T cells, B-cell-depleted T cells, or PBMCs.

Germline assignment: CDR1 MGHRA and CDR2 YSYEKL. CDR3 length equals 13 residues. V gave up 4 bases and J gave up 6 bases, with 10 bases separating them. Study processing details: Nucleated cell counts were estimated from reference gene primer amplification. Clones were sequenced by immunoSEQ multiplex PCR, and TCRdb holds only the in-frame ones, with some missing. That table is the source of V, J and clone size, and D and trimming were worked out from the DNA. Found here are about 240,000 clones, more than 75% of them singletons; the top ten hold about 1%. The source material was peripheral blood. The chain combines TRBV4-1 with TRBJ2-1; D is possibly TRBD2 (5 bases). The TCR was taken from a woman in her thirties or forties who had recovered from COVID-19. CDR3 sequence: CASSRGEGNEQFF. The DNA of the CDR3 is TGCGCCAGCAGCCGGGGAGAGGGCAATGAGCAGTTCTTC.